This TCR beta chain was observed in a study of T cells after yellow fever vaccination. This clonotype occurred a few times. TCRdb recomputed calls from the 5' RACE reads with MiXCR, one row per CDR3 protein. Of over 45,000 distinct CDR3 sequences in the sample, around 6.5% are singletons; the top ten hold around 38%. The CDR3 has 15 residues. Germline CDR1 SGHDN, CDR2 FVKESK. The junction had 3 bases not matched to a gene; V was cut back by 3 bases and J by 2 bases. The TCR comes from a young man who received the YFV17D yellow fever vaccine. The gene calls are TRBV14 and TRBJ2-3; 9 bases are shared with TRBD1. Sample: CD8+ T cells sorted from PBMCs, taken on the day of the first yellow fever vaccination. CDR3 sequence: CASSHTGGYTDTQYF. CDR3 nucleotide sequence: TGTGCCAGCAGCCACACAGGGGGCTACACAGATACGCAGTATTTT.